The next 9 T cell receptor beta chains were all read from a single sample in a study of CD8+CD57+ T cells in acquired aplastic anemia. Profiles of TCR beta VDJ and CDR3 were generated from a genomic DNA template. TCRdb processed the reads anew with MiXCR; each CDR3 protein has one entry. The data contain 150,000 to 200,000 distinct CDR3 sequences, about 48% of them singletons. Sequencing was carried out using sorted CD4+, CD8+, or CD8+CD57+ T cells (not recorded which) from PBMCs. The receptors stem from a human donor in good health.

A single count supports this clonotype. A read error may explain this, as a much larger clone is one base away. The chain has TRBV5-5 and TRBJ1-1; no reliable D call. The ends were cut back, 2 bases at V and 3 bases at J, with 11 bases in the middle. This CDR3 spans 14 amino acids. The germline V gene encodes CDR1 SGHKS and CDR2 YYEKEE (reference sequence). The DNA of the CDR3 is TGTGCCAGCAGCTTCCAAGGATGGGACACTGAAGCTTTCTTT. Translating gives CASSFQGWDTEAFF.

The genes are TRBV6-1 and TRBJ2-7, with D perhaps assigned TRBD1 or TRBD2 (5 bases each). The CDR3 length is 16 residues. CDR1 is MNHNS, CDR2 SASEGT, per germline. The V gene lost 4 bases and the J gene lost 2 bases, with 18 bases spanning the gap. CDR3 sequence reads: CASSVGARGEPYEQYF. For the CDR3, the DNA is TGTGCCAGCAGTGTCGGGGCCAGAGGGGAGCCCTACGAGCAGTACTTC.

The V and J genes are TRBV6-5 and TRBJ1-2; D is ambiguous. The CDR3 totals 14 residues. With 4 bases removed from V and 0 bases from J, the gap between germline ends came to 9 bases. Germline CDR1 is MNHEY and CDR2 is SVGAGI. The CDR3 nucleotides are TGTGCCAGCAGTTCCAACGTAGCTAACTATGGCTACACCTTC. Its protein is CASSSNVANYGYTF.

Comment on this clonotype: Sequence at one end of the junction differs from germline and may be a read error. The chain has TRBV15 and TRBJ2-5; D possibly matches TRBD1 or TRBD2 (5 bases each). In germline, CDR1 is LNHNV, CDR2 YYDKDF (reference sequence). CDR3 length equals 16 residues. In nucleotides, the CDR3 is TGTGCCACCAGCAGAGGTCGAGGGGACGGACAAGGGACCCAGTACTTC. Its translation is CATSRGRGDGQGTQYF. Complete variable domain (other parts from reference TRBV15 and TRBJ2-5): DAMVIQNPRYQVTQFGKPVTLSCSQTLNHNVMYWYQQKSSQAPKLLFHYYDKDFNNEADTPDNFQSRRPNTSFCFLDIRSPGLGDTAMYLCATSRGRGDGQGTQYFGPGTRLLVL.

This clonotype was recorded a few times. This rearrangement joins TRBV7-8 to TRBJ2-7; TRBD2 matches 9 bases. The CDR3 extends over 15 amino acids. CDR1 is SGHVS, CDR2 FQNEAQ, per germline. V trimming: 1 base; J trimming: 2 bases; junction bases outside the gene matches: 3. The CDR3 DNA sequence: TGTGCCAGCAGCTTAGAGGCTAGCGGGACCTACGAGCAGTACTTC. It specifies CASSLEASGTYEQYF.

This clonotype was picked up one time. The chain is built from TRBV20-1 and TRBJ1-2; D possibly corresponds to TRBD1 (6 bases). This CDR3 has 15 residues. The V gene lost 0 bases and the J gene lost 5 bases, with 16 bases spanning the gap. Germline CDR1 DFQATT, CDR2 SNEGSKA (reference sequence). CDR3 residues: CSARDVVRGRYGYTF. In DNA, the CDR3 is TGCAGTGCTAGAGATGTTGTCAGGGGACGTTATGGCTACACCTTC.

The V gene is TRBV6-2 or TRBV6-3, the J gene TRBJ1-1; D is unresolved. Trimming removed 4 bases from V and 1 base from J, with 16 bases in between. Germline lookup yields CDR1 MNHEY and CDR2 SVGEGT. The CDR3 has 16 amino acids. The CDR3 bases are TGTGCCAGCAGTTCGAAGGCTACAGCACAGAACACTGAAGCTTTCTTT. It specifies CASSSKATAQNTEAFF.

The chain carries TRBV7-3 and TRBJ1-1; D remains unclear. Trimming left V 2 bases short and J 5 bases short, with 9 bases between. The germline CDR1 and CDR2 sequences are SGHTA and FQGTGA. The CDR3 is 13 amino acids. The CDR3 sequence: CASSLVADTEAFF. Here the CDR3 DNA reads TGTGCCAGCAGCTTAGTGGCAGATACTGAAGCTTTCTTT.

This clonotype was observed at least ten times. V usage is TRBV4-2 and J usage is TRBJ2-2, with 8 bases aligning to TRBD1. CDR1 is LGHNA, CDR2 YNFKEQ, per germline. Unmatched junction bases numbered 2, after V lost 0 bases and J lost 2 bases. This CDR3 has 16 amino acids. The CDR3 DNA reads TGTGCCAGCAGCCAAGAGACAGGGGCTAACACCGGGGAGCTGTTTTTT. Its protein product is CASSQETGANTGELFF.